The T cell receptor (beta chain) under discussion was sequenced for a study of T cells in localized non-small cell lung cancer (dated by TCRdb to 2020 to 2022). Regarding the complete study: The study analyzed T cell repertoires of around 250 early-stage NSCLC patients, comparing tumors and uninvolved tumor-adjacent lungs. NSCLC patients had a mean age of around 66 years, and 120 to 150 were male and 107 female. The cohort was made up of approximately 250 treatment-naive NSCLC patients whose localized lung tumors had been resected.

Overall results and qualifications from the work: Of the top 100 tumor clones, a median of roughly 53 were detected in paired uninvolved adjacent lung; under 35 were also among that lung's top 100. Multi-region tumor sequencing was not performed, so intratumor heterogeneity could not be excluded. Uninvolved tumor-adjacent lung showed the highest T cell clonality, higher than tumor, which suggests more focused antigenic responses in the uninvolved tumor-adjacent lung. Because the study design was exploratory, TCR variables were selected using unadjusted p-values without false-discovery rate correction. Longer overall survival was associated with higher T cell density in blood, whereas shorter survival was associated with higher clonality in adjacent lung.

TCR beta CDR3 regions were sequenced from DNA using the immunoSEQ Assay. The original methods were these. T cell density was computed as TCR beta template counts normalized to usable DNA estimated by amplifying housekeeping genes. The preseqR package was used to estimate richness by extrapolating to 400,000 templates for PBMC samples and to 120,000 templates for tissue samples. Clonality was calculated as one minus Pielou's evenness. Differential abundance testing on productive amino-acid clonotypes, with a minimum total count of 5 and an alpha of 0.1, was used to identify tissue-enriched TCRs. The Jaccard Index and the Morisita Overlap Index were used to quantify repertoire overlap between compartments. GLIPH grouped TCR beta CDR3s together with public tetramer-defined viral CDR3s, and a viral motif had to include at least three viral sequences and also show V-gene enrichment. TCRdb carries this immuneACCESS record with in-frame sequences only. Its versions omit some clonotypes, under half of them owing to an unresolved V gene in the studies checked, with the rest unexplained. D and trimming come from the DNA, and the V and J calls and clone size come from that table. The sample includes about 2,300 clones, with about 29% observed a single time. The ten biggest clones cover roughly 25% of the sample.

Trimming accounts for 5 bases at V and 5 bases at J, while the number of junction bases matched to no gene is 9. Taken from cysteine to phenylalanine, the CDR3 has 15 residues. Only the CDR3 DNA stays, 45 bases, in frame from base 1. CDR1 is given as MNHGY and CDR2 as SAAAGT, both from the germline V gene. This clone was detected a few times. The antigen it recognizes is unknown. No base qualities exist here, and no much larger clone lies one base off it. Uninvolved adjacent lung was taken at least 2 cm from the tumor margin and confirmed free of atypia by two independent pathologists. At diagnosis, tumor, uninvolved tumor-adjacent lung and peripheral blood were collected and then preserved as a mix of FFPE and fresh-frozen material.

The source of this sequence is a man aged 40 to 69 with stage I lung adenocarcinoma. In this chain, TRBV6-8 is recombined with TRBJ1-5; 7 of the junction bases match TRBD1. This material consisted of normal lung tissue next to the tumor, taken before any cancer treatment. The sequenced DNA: TGTGCCAGCAGTCTCGTCTGGGACAGTTATCAGCCCCAGCATTTT. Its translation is CASSLVWDSYQPQHF.